The 19 T cell receptor beta chains given below trace back to one sample, sequenced in a study of T cell repertoires in cytomegalovirus infection. TCRdb reprocessed the reads via MiXCR and lists one record per CDR3 protein. The table has 150,000 to 200,000 distinct CDR3 sequences, approximately 15% seen once. The specimen sequenced was PBMCs. The receptors were sampled from a human donor in good health (CMV status not recorded). Some clones in this sample may be carry-over from other donors' samples.

The table lists this clonotype with a few counts. The CDR3 DNA reads as TGCGCCAGCAGTCCAGTTTCCCCCACAGATACGCAGTATTTT. This codes for CASSPVSPTDTQYF. This rearrangement joins TRBV5-1 to TRBJ2-3; D gene uncertain. V lost 5 bases, J lost 2 bases, and 12 bases lay in between. This CDR3 region has 14 residues. Germline-derived CDR1 and CDR2 are SGHRS and YFSETQ. The variable domain in full, completed from reference TRBV5-1 and TRBJ2-3, reads KAGVTQTPRYLIKTRGQQVTLSCSPISGHRSVSWYQQTPGQGLQFLFEYFSETQRNKGNFPGRFSGRQFSNSRSEMNVSTLELGDSALYLCASSPVSPTDTQYFGPGTRLTVL.

This clonotype has just a few counts. This chain joins TRBV4-3 and TRBJ2-3, with unresolved D. This CDR3 comprises 15 residues. The V gene lost 1 base and the J gene lost 5 bases, with 13 bases spanning the gap. Germline CDR1 reads LGHNA; CDR2 reads YSLEER. CDR3: CASSQVLGSRDTQYF. The DNA for the CDR3 is TGCGCCAGCAGCCAAGTATTGGGTTCTCGAGATACGCAGTATTTT.

As concerns this clonotype: A read error is possible here, since a much larger clone lies one base away. V is TRBV6-4 and J is TRBJ2-6, with D possibly TRBD2 on 5 matching bases. CDR1 is MRHNA and CDR2 is SNTAGT in the germline V gene. V was clipped by 3 bases and J by 2 bases, with 5 bases between them. This CDR3 spans 14 amino acids. The CDR3 bases are TGTGCCAGCAGTGAGGAGGCTGGGGCCAACGTCCTGACTTTC. Translated: CASSEEAGANVLTF.

A word on this clonotype: Since a much larger clone is just one base distant, this may be a read error. The chain has TRBV7-9 and TRBJ1-5; TRBD1 aligns across 10 bases. This CDR3 is built from 16 residues. Germline-derived CDR1 and CDR2 are SEHNR and FQNEAQ (reference sequence). The CDR3 DNA reads as TGTGCCAGCAGCATGACAGGGGGCGATAGCAATCAGCCCCAGCGTTTT. Protein: CASSMTGGDSNQPQRF.

This chain links TRBV2 with TRBJ2-7; 8 bases are a match to TRBD1. The CDR3 is made up of 14 amino acids. V shed 7 bases, J shed 4 bases, and the junction held 9 bases outside the gene matches. The germline gives CDR1 SNHLY, CDR2 FYNNEI. The CDR3 nucleotides are TGTGCCAGCACCCAGACAGGGGTGAGGTACGAGCAGTACTTC. This sequence encodes CASTQTGVRYEQYF.

The chain has TRBV4-1 and TRBJ2-7; 7 bases map to TRBD1. Trimming cost V 1 base and J 3 bases; bases outside gene matches: 9. The length of the CDR3 is 16 residues. Germline V lookup: CDR1 MGHRA, CDR2 YSYEKL. CDR3 region: CASSQADRALIYEQYF. The CDR3 nucleotides are TGCGCCAGCAGCCAAGCAGACAGGGCCCTTATCTACGAGCAGTACTTC.

This clonotype was seen a few times. The chain couples TRBV20-1 to TRBJ2-4; D is unclear. Germline lookup yields CDR1 DFQATT and CDR2 SNEGSKA (reference sequence). The CDR3 is made up of 17 amino acids. The V end was cut by 6 bases, the J end by 1 base, with 22 bases between. CDR3 nucleotide sequence: TGCAGTGCAAGATGGTCGGGTTTGGGGTCTGCCAAAAACATTCAGTACTTC. This translates into CSARWSGLGSAKNIQYF.

As regards this clonotype: A single base separates this from a much larger clone, so it may be a read error. This chain joins TRBV10-1 and TRBJ1-1; the D gene is possibly TRBD1 (6 bases). Germline assignment: CDR1 WNHNN and CDR2 SYGVQD (reference sequence). The CDR3 is made up of 17 amino acids. The CDR3 is CASSKSSRGLSNTEAFF. DNA of the CDR3: TGCGCCAGCAGTAAGTCGAGCAGGGGCCTATCGAACACTGAAGCTTTCTTT.

This clonotype was picked up many times. The chain uses TRBV7-9 and TRBJ2-3; 8 bases line up with TRBD1. Germline assignment: CDR1 SEHNR and CDR2 FQNEAQ (reference sequence). V trimming: 4 bases; J trimming: 6 bases; junction bases outside the gene matches: 9. This CDR3 is 15 amino acids long. The CDR3 protein is CASSSGTGVGDTQYF. The CDR3 DNA is TGTGCCAGCAGCTCCGGGACAGGCGTTGGGGATACGCAGTATTTT.

This clonotype was seen ten or more times. The chain couples TRBV7-6 to TRBJ2-3; D remains unclear. The CDR3 covers 15 residues. Germline CDR1 reads SGHVS; CDR2 reads FNYEAQ. V was trimmed by 1 base and J by 4 bases, leaving 12 bases between them. The CDR3 DNA reads TGTGCCAGCAGCTTAGAGGCCAGGTGGGCAGATACGCAGTATTTT. Its translation: CASSLEARWADTQYF. The whole variable domain, remainder taken from reference TRBV7-6 and TRBJ2-3, is GAGVSQSPRYKVTKRGQDVALRCDPISGHVSLYWYRQALGQGPEFLTYFNYEAQQDKSGLPNDRFSAERPEGSISTLTIQRTEQRDSAMYRCASSLEARWADTQYFGPGTRLTVL.

This chain links TRBV2 with TRBJ2-1; D ambiguous. V shed 10 bases and J shed 3 bases, with 13 bases lying between them. This CDR3 has 13 residues. Germline V CDR1 and CDR2: SNHLY, FYNNEI. The CDR3 DNA sequence: TGTGCCACCCGTACTTCAGGCTACAATGAGCAGTTCTTC. Protein sequence: CATRTSGYNEQFF. The full variable domain, rest sourced from reference TRBV2 and TRBJ2-1, is EPEVTQTPSHQVTQMGQEVILRCVPISNHLYFYWYRQILGQKVEFLVSFYNNEISEKSEIFDDQFSVERPDGSNFTLKIRSTKLEDSAMYFCATRTSGYNEQFFGPGTRLTVL.

This clonotype appeared once. This chain uses TRBV14 with TRBJ1-2, with a tentative D call TRBD1 (6 bases). CDR1 is SGHDN, CDR2 FVKESK, per germline. V was pared by 0 bases and J by 4 bases, with 18 bases between. The CDR3 has 17 residues. Here the CDR3 reads CASSQDTGTSTIYGYTF. CDR3 nucleotide sequence: TGTGCCAGCAGCCAAGATACCGGGACATCTACCATCTATGGCTACACCTTC.

This clonotype has ten or more counts. The genes are TRBV7-3 and TRBJ1-2; no clear D gene. Germline CDR1 and CDR2: SGHTA and FQGTGA. The CDR3 extends over 13 amino acids. V lost 5 bases and J lost 6, with 13 bases in between. CDR3 amino acids: CASSPSPEHGYTF. DNA of the CDR3: TGTGCCAGCAGCCCAAGTCCAGAACATGGCTACACCTTC. Based on the CDR3 plus reference TRBV7-3 and TRBJ1-2, the full variable domain is GAGVSQTPSNKVTEKGKYVELRCDPISGHTALYWYRQSLGQGPEFLIYFQGTGAADDSGLPNDRFFAVRPEGSVSTLKIQRTERGDSAVYLCASSPSPEHGYTFGSGTRLTVV.

This clonotype has a count of ten or more. This chain joins TRBV7-9 and TRBJ2-1; maybe TRBD1 (5 bases). The CDR3 extends over 15 amino acids. Germline CDR1 SEHNR, CDR2 FQNEAQ (reference sequence). Trimming took 3 bases from V and 2 from J, leaving 11 bases between them. The CDR3 DNA reads TGTGCCAGCAGCTTCCAGGGATTCACCTACAATGAGCAGTTCTTC. The encoded protein is CASSFQGFTYNEQFF. The entire variable domain, with the rest obtained from reference TRBV7-9 and TRBJ2-1, is as follows: DTGVSQNPRHKITKRGQNVTFRCDPISEHNRLYWYRQTLGQGPEFLTYFQNEAQLEKSRLLSDRFSAERPKGSFSTLEIQRTEQGDSAMYLCASSFQGFTYNEQFFGPGTRLTVL.

This clonotype has ten or more counts. As DNA, the CDR3 is TGTGCCAGCAGTTTATCCCCGGGACAGGGGTACGAGCAGTACTTC. Its translation: CASSLSPGQGYEQYF. V and J are TRBV28 and TRBJ2-7; 10 bases agree with TRBD1. CDR3 length: 15 amino acids. V gave up 1 base and J gave up 4 bases; unmatched junction bases: 4. Germline V gene sequence: CDR1 MDHEN, CDR2 SYDVKM.

CDR3 protein: CASSQKYGGTGGGKNIQYF. The CDR3 coding sequence is TGCGCCAGCAGTCAAAAATATGGGGGGACAGGGGGCGGCAAAAACATTCAGTACTTC. The rearrangement links TRBV23-1 to TRBJ2-4; 12 bases align to TRBD1. TRBV23-1 is sorted into the ORF group, with uncertain function. The CDR3 spans 19 residues. Germline trimming cut 2 bases from V and 3 bases from J; bases unmatched to any gene: 11.

This clonotype was found a few times. Compared with germline, one end of the junction differs, possibly owing to a read error. The CDR3 sequence is CPSGRALQETQYF. As DNA, the CDR3 is TGCCCTTCAGGACGGGCCCTCCAAGAGACCCAGTACTTC. The V call is TRBV6-1, the J call TRBJ2-5; no firm D call. CDR3 length equals 13 residues. Germline V gene lookup returns CDR1 MNHNS and CDR2 SASEGT.

The chain has TRBV28 and TRBJ2-3; the D gene could be TRBD1 or TRBD2 (5 bases each). Trimming cost V 8 bases and J 2 bases, with 17 bases left between them. The germline V gene has CDR1 MDHEN and CDR2 SYDVKM. CDR3 size: 15 residues. Written as DNA, the CDR3 is TGTGCCAGCGGGGCACCCGCGGGCCTCACAGATACGCAGTATTTT. Its protein is CASGAPAGLTDTQYF.

This clonotype was observed many times. Written as DNA, the CDR3 is TGTGCCAGCAGCCCCGGGGTGATCGTGAGGGGCTACACCTTC. Protein product: CASSPGVIVRGYTF. The chain couples TRBV7-9 to TRBJ1-2; D remains ambiguous. CDR3 length equals 14 residues. The V end lost 5 bases, the J end lost 8 bases, and 18 bases lay between the germline ends. CDR1 and CDR2 (germline): SEHNR, FQNEAQ (reference sequence).